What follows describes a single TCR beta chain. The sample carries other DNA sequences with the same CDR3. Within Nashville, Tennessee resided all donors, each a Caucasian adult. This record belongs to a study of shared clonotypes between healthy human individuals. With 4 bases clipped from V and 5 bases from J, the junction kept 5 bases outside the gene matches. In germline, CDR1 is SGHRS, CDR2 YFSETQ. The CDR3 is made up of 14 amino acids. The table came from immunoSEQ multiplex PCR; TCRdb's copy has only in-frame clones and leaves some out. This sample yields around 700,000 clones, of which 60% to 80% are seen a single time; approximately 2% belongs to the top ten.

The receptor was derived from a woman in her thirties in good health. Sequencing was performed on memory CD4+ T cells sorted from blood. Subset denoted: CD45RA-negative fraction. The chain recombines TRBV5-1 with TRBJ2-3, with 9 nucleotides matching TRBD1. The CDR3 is CASSPGQGGDTQYF. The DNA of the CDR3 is TGCGCCAGCAGCCCGGGACAGGGAGGAGATACGCAGTATTTT. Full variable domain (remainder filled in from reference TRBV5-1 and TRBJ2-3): KAGVTQTPRYLIKTRGQQVTLSCSPISGHRSVSWYQQTPGQGLQFLFEYFSETQRNKGNFPGRFSGRQFSNSRSEMNVSTLELGDSALYLCASSPGQGGDTQYFGPGTRLTVL.